This TCR beta chain was obtained from a study of long-term antiretroviral therapy in people with HIV. Comment on this clone: Its target is unknown.

Study results and limitations: Relative to control repertoires, HIV repertoires exhibited narrower CDR3 length ranges.

Survey-level resolution applied to immunoSEQ assay v3.0. Assay used: immunoSEQ multiplex PCR; TCRdb lists only in-frame clones, some missing. The sample shows 20,000 to 25,000 clones, 88% of them seen only once. The germline V gene has CDR1 SGHTA and CDR2 FQGTGA. The V and J ends lost 2 bases and 4 bases, in that order; junction bases with no gene match: 4. This CDR3 has 15 residues. The rearrangement links TRBV7-3 to TRBJ2-1, with 8 bases matching TRBD2. This sample comprised unsorted PBMCs, obtained 2.3 years after starting antiretroviral therapy. The sequence came from a man aged 55 to 70 with HIV. CDR3 sequence reads: CASSLVLAVYNEQFF. The DNA for the CDR3 is TGTGCCAGCAGCTTAGTACTAGCGGTTTACAATGAGCAGTTCTTC.